These 10 T cell receptor beta chains share one sample of origin, sequenced in a study of T-cell reconstitution after alpha-beta-depleted transplantation in children. Preparation of the TCRbeta library involved a method that used unique molecular identifiers. MiXCR, run by TCRdb on the PCR reads, gives a single entry per CDR3 protein. The sample lists 300,000 to 350,000 distinct CDR3 sequences; about a sixth were seen once. Sequences were derived from PBMCs, mostly from graft donor cells, sampled 360 days after TCRalphabeta/CD19-depleted stem cell transplant. These receptors were taken from a male patient aged 2 to 10 who had a stem cell transplant for acute lymphoblastic leukemia, so the T cells may come from the graft donor.

V gene TRBV2 combines with J gene TRBJ2-2; TRBD2 aligns across 9 bases. Trimming cost V 3 bases and J 1 base; bases outside gene matches: 0. The germline V gene has CDR1 SNHLY and CDR2 FYNNEI. The CDR3 runs 15 residues. In DNA, the CDR3 is TGTGCCAGCAGTGATAGCGGGGGGAACACCGGGGAGCTGTTTTTT. This sequence encodes CASSDSGGNTGELFF.

The CDR3, as DNA: TGCAGTGCTAACCCCGGGACAGGGGCCCTTTGGGGCACAGATACGCAGTATTTT. It codes for CSANPGTGALWGTDTQYF. The genes are TRBV20-1 and TRBJ2-3, with 10 bases fitting TRBD1. With 4 bases clipped from V and 1 base from J, the junction kept 14 bases outside the gene matches. Germline lookup yields CDR1 DFQATT and CDR2 SNEGSKA (reference sequence). The CDR3 runs 18 residues.

This clonotype was seen many times. This chain joins TRBV5-1 and TRBJ2-7; 12 bases are shared with TRBD2. In germline, CDR1 is SGHRS, CDR2 YFSETQ. CDR3 length: 18 amino acids. The J segment lost 6 bases and the V segment lost 3 bases, leaving 16 bases of the junction unmatched. CDR3 residues: CASSSWTARTSGIGEQYF. The CDR3 region has the DNA TGCGCCAGCAGCTCATGGACAGCAAGGACTAGCGGGATAGGCGAGCAGTACTTC.

CDR3: CASSLGRAPQYF. The DNA of the CDR3 is TGTGCCAGCAGTTTGGGTCGGGCCCCGCAGTACTTC. The chain uses TRBV12-3 or TRBV12-4 and TRBJ2-7; D ambiguous. The CDR3 spans 12 residues. Trimming removed 3 bases from V and 9 bases from J, with 12 bases in between.

This chain uses TRBV5-6 with TRBJ2-2, with 9 bases lining up with TRBD1. The ends lost 3 bases at V and 3 bases at J; junction bases unmatched: 18. The length of the CDR3 is 20 residues. Germline CDR1 is SGHDT and CDR2 is YYEEEE. CDR3 loop: CASSYRYIGTGGSDTGELFF. The CDR3 nucleotides are TGTGCCAGCAGCTATCGTTATATCGGCACAGGGGGCTCGGACACCGGGGAGCTGTTTTTT.

This clonotype was found a few times. The gene calls are TRBV6-5 and TRBJ2-3; 7 bases map to TRBD1. CDR3 size: 14 residues. V gave up 0 bases and J gave up 5 bases; unmatched junction bases: 2. Germline CDR1 and CDR2: MNHEY and SVGAGI. CDR3 DNA sequence: TGTGCCAGCAGTTACTCGGGGACAGTAGATACGCAGTATTTT. Translating gives CASSYSGTVDTQYF.

The rearrangement links TRBV20-1 to TRBJ2-7; TRBD2 matches 8 bases. The junction had 6 bases not matched to a gene; V was cut back by 3 bases and J by 2 bases. CDR3 size: 14 residues. Germline CDR1 reads DFQATT; CDR2 reads SNEGSKA (reference sequence). CDR3 in amino acids: CSASMASGPYEQYF. CDR3 nucleotide sequence: TGCAGTGCTAGTATGGCTAGCGGGCCCTACGAGCAGTACTTC.

The chain employs TRBV30 and TRBJ2-2, with a tentative D call TRBD1 (5 bases). Trimming removed 8 bases from V and 0 bases from J, with 10 bases in between. Germline V lookup: CDR1 GTSNPN, CDR2 SVGIG (reference sequence). The CDR3 is 13 residues long. CDR3 residues: CAMQGPNTGELFF. CDR3 DNA sequence: TGTGCCATGCAGGGTCCGAACACCGGGGAGCTGTTTTTT.

The chain couples TRBV4-1 to TRBJ2-1; D call uncertain. The CDR3 length is 13 residues. Looked up from germline, CDR1 is MGHRA and CDR2 is YSYEKL. The V gene lost 0 bases and the J gene lost 6 bases, with 6 bases spanning the gap. CDR3 in DNA: TGCGCCAGCAGCCAAGAGGGCTTCAATGAGCAGTTCTTC. Protein product: CASSQEGFNEQFF.

There are many counts of this clonotype. V gene TRBV15 combines with J gene TRBJ2-3; D is perhaps TRBD1 (5 bases). V lost 2 bases to trimming and J lost 5 bases, with 23 bases between them. Germline CDR1 LNHNV, CDR2 YYDKDF (reference sequence). The CDR3 consists of 18 residues. In nucleotides, the CDR3 is TGTGCCACCAGCAGATCCCCCGCGACCCGACCTACAGGAGATACGCAGTATTTT. Protein sequence: CATSRSPATRPTGDTQYF. The full variable domain, in which reference TRBV15 and TRBJ2-3 provide the parts outside the CDR3, is DAMVIQNPRYQVTQFGKPVTLSCSQTLNHNVMYWYQQKSSQAPKLLFHYYDKDFNNEADTPDNFQSRRPNTSFCFLDIRSPGLGDTAMYLCATSRSPATRPTGDTQYFGPGTRLTVL.